This T cell receptor (beta chain) was captured by sequencing in a study of identical twins. Each CDR3 protein gets one entry after TCRdb re-called the 5' RACE reads with MiXCR. The sample holds fewer than 800,000 distinct CDR3 sequences, roughly 6.6% seen once. This clonotype was seen more than once but under ten times. Antigen unknown. Whole-study results and caveats: Out-of-frame alpha sequences common to twins exhibited an excess of low generation probability. Compared with models, monozygotic twins showed more out-of-frame TCR alpha sharing. The same donors were not followed; conclusions instead depended on cross-sectional statistical analysis. Analyses based on zero insertions could be partly confounded by invariant MAIT and iNKT cells.

Germline CDR1 and CDR2: SEHNR and FQNEAQ (reference sequence). The CDR3 runs to 14 residues. The V end lost 5 bases, the J end lost 4 bases, and 12 bases lay between the germline ends. The same data also went into a second study, on yellow fever vaccine responses in identical twins.

The TCR sequence derives from a young woman in good health. The sample taken for sequencing was PBMCs. V usage is TRBV7-9 and J usage is TRBJ1-5, with D possibly being TRBD1 (6 bases). CDR3 coding DNA: TGTGCCAGCAGCCCCGCGGGGGCAAATCAGCCCCAGCATTTT. Translated, it gives CASSPAGANQPQHF.